This passage covers 13 T cell receptor beta chains from one sample sequenced in a study of blood T cells in healthy people across ages. Using a J-beta primer mix together with a sample-barcoded 5' primer, a second PCR was run for roughly 6 to 11 cycles. In TCRdb, the 5' RACE reads were re-called with MiXCR into one record per CDR3 protein. The table includes approximately 1,700,000 distinct CDR3 sequences, 35% to 50% detected once. The sample was blood. These receptors were obtained from a human donor in good health.

The chain uses TRBV10-3 and TRBJ1-2, with 7 bases aligning to TRBD1. The J segment lost 3 bases and the V segment lost 3 bases, leaving 7 bases of the junction unmatched. The CDR3 has 15 amino acids. Germline V gene data show CDR1 as ENHRY and CDR2 as SYGVKD. Written as DNA, the CDR3 is TGTGCCATCAGTGAAGACAGGGAATCTTACTATGGCTACACCTTC. This sequence encodes CAISEDRESYYGYTF.

This clonotype was detected a few times. V gene TRBV29-1 combines with J gene TRBJ2-3, with D perhaps TRBD1 (7 bases). The CDR3 loop spans 17 amino acids. V was pared by 5 bases and J by 2 bases, with 23 bases between. The germline CDR1 and CDR2 sequences are SQVTM and ANQGSEA. CDR3 DNA: TGCAGCGTTAAGCCCAGACCCGGGGGACAGACCACAGATACGCAGTATTTT. Translated: CSVKPRPGGQTTDTQYF.

DNA of the CDR3: TGCACCCCATGGGACACCTCCTACGAGCAGTACTTC. Amino acid sequence: CTPWDTSYEQYF. The gene calls are TRBV20-1 and TRBJ2-7; possibly TRBD1 for D (6 bases). The germline gives CDR1 DFQATT, CDR2 SNEGSKA (reference sequence). The CDR3 has 12 residues.

This chain's CDR3 is CRAWGLANEQFF. In DNA, the CDR3 is TGCAGGGCTTGGGGACTAGCCAATGAGCAGTTCTTC. The chain joins TRBV20-1 to TRBJ2-1; 9 nucleotides agree with TRBD2. Germline lookup yields CDR1 DFQATT and CDR2 SNEGSKA (reference sequence). The CDR3 covers 12 residues.

The chain recombines TRBV5-6 with TRBJ2-1; D remains ambiguous. Germline V gene sequence: CDR1 SGHDT, CDR2 YYEEEE. V gave up 7 bases and J gave up 8 bases, with 22 bases separating them. The CDR3 consists of 15 residues. The CDR3 here is CASYNGPPQKDEQFF. CDR3 coding DNA: TGTGCCAGCTATAATGGCCCCCCTCAGAAGGATGAGCAGTTCTTC.

This sequence joins TRBV28 and TRBJ2-1; D is possibly TRBD2 (7 bases). V lost 5 bases and J 6 bases, leaving 17 bases between the germline ends. CDR3 length: 15 amino acids. Germline-derived CDR1 and CDR2 are MDHEN and SYDVKM. In DNA form, the CDR3 reads TGTGCCAGCAGTGGGGGGGCGATAAAAGGCAATGAGCAGTTCTTC. Translating it yields CASSGGAIKGNEQFF.

The chain carries TRBV4-2 and TRBJ1-2, with a tentative D call TRBD1 (5 bases). The ends were cut back, 2 bases at V and 6 bases at J, with 13 bases in the middle. The CDR3 length is 14 residues. Germline assignment: CDR1 LGHNA and CDR2 YNFKEQ. In DNA form, the CDR3 reads TGTGCCAGCAGCCAATCGAGGGGACGCGATGGCTACACCTTC. This encodes CASSQSRGRDGYTF.

This clonotype was seen ten or more times. The rearrangement uses TRBV29-1 and TRBJ1-2; D unclear. V dropped 4 bases and J dropped 7 bases, with 16 bases sitting between them. CDR3 length: 13 amino acids. Germline CDR1 reads SQVTM; CDR2 reads ANQGSEA. The chain's CDR3 is CSVGSRTTIGYTF. The CDR3 DNA reads as TGCAGCGTTGGGTCCCGGACTACTATTGGCTACACCTTC.

This clonotype appeared a few times. The chain carries TRBV4-1 and TRBJ1-2; tentatively, D is TRBD1 (5 bases). The CDR3 runs 14 residues. Germline assignment: CDR1 MGHRA and CDR2 YSYEKL. The V end was cut by 6 bases, the J end by 1 base, with 12 bases between. The CDR3 here is CASSNMGDNYGYTF. The CDR3 coding sequence is TGCGCCAGCAGTAACATGGGGGATAACTATGGCTACACCTTC.

The chain has TRBV7-2 and TRBJ2-5; 7 bases agree with TRBD2. The CDR3 is 14 amino acids. V was pared by 4 bases and J by 5 bases, with 7 bases of the junction left unmatched. The germline V gene encodes CDR1 SGHTA and CDR2 FQGNSA. This CDR3 is CASSWGGFLETQYF. The DNA of the CDR3 is TGTGCCAGCAGCTGGGGGGGGTTCTTGGAGACCCAGTACTTC.

This clonotype was observed a few times. The V gene is TRBV20-1, the J gene TRBJ2-7; a weak D match, TRBD1 (6 bases). Trimming removed 1 base at V and 6 bases at J, with 13 bases between. From germline, CDR1 is DFQATT and CDR2 SNEGSKA (reference sequence). CDR3 size: 13 residues. CDR3 DNA: TGCAGTGCTAGAGGAAGGGGGTCTGGCGAGCAGTACTTC. This encodes CSARGRGSGEQYF.

V and J are TRBV28 and TRBJ2-2; no definite D call. Germline-derived CDR1 and CDR2 are MDHEN and SYDVKM. Trimming stripped 5 bases from V and 3 bases from J, with 7 bases between. The CDR3 spans 13 residues. The CDR3 DNA is TGTGCCAGCAGTCCCGCGGACACCGGGGAGCTGTTTTTT. Protein product: CASSPADTGELFF.

V is TRBV12-3 or TRBV12-4 and J is TRBJ2-5, with D perhaps TRBD1 (6 bases). The CDR3 runs 16 residues. V dropped 3 bases and J dropped 2 bases, with 16 bases sitting between them. The CDR3 is CASSFSVRGPQETQYF. Here the CDR3 DNA reads TGTGCCAGCAGTTTTTCGGTCAGGGGCCCTCAAGAGACCCAGTACTTC.